The 30 T cell receptor beta chains given below trace back to one sample, sequenced in a study of blood T cells in healthy people across ages. A J-beta primer mix and a sample-barcoded 5' primer were used in a second PCR of about 7 to 12 cycles. TCRdb re-called the 5' RACE reads through MiXCR, storing one row per CDR3 protein. This sample has about 830,000 distinct CDR3 sequences, with about 62% found just once. The source material was blood. The receptors derive from a man aged 25-45 years in good health.

This clonotype was counted a single time. The V call is TRBV29-1, the J call TRBJ2-7; a possible D gene is TRBD2 (7 bases). Between the trimmed V and J ends, which lost 5 bases and 5 bases, there was a span of 13 bases. Germline CDR1 is SQVTM and CDR2 is ANQGSEA. The CDR3 consists of 12 residues. DNA of the CDR3: TGCAGCGTTCGGGGGGCGCAAAACGAGCAGTACTTC. This sequence encodes CSVRGAQNEQYF.

This clonotype has only a few counts. The chain combines TRBV6-2 or TRBV6-3 with TRBJ2-5; D is ambiguous. Trimming left V 7 bases short and J 5 bases short, with 20 bases between. The CDR3 consists of 15 residues. CDR1 MNHEY and CDR2 SVGEGT come from the germline V gene. This CDR3 is CASNPGRIEQETQYF. In DNA, the CDR3 is TGTGCCAGCAATCCTGGAAGAATAGAACAGGAGACCCAGTACTTC.

The chain employs TRBV4-2 and TRBJ2-3; a weak D match, TRBD2 (6 bases). The CDR3 has 14 residues. V lost 0 bases, J lost 6 bases, and 10 bases lay in between. The germline V gene has CDR1 LGHNA and CDR2 YNFKEQ. Here the CDR3 DNA reads TGTGCCAGCAGCCAAGACGGGAGCTACGATACGCAGTATTTT. It codes for CASSQDGSYDTQYF.

This clonotype was observed a single time. The chain is built from TRBV7-2 and TRBJ2-1; D gene uncertain. CDR1 is SGHTA and CDR2 is FQGNSA in the germline V gene. V dropped 5 bases and J dropped 5 bases, with 10 bases sitting between them. The CDR3 has 13 amino acids. The CDR3 DNA follows: TGTGCCAGCAGCACCCTTGGGAACAATGAGCAGTTCTTC. The encoded protein is CASSTLGNNEQFF.

The chain couples TRBV27 to TRBJ2-1; 14 bases agree with TRBD2. The trim removed 4 bases at V and 3 bases at J, leaving 11 bases unmatched. CDR1 is MNHEY and CDR2 is SMNVEV in the germline V gene (reference sequence). The CDR3 is made up of 19 amino acids. DNA of the CDR3: TGTGCCAGCAGTTCCGATAAGGGACTAGCGGGAGCGGTCTACAATGAGCAGTTCTTC. It specifies CASSSDKGLAGAVYNEQFF.

The genes are TRBV15 and TRBJ1-5, with D unclear. Trimming removed 1 base at V and 5 bases at J, with 6 bases between. Germline V gene lookup returns CDR1 LNHNV and CDR2 YYDKDF (reference sequence). CDR3 length equals 13 residues. The CDR3 loop is CATSRGDYQPQHF. The CDR3 nucleotides read TGTGCCACCAGCAGAGGGGATTATCAGCCCCAGCATTTT.

This clonotype showed up just a few times. J is TRBJ2-5 and V is TRBV7-9, with D maybe TRBD1 (6 bases). This CDR3 comprises 14 residues. CDR1 and CDR2 (germline): SEHNR, FQNEAQ (reference sequence). V was shortened by 3 bases and J by 2 bases, with 10 bases between the two germline ends. The CDR3 loop is CASSFGQFQETQYF. The CDR3 nucleotides read TGTGCCAGCAGCTTTGGACAGTTTCAAGAGACCCAGTACTTC.

The count of this clonotype is one. V usage is TRBV7-8 and J usage is TRBJ2-5, with 8 bases aligning to TRBD1. This CDR3 spans 15 amino acids. The germline V gene has CDR1 SGHVS and CDR2 FQNEAQ. Trimming took 3 bases from V and 2 from J; bases not matched to a gene: 5. Written as DNA, the CDR3 is TGTGCCAGCAGCTTCGTCAGGGGGCGACAAGAGACCCAGTACTTC. Its protein product is CASSFVRGRQETQYF.

The gene calls are TRBV6-5 and TRBJ1-6; the match to TRBD1 covers 9 bases. J gave up 9 bases and V 6 bases, and 9 bases lay outside the gene matches. This CDR3 is 15 amino acids long. CDR1 MNHEY and CDR2 SVGAGI come from the germline V gene. This chain's CDR3 is CASSTGGGLRSPLHF. As DNA, the CDR3 is TGTGCCAGCAGCACAGGGGGCGGCCTTCGTTCACCCCTCCACTTT.

Only a few counts were recorded for this clonotype. This chain connects TRBV7-2 to TRBJ1-2; no definite D call. The CDR3 contains 13 residues. The germline V gene has CDR1 SGHTA and CDR2 FQGNSA. The germline V and J ends were trimmed by 1 base and 4 bases, with 7 bases remaining between them. The CDR3 sequence is CASSLDSVYGYTF. Written as DNA, the CDR3 is TGTGCCAGCAGCTTAGACTCCGTCTATGGCTACACCTTC. Based on the CDR3 plus reference TRBV7-2 and TRBJ1-2, the full variable domain is GAGVSQSPSNKVTEKGKDVELRCDPISGHTALYWYRQSLGQGLEFLIYFQGNSAPDKSGLPSDRFSAERTGGSVSTLTIQRTQQEDSAVYLCASSLDSVYGYTFGSGTRLTVV.

This clonotype has a single count. The junction differs from germline at one of its ends, possibly a read error. The V gene is TRBV27, the J gene TRBJ2-4; the D is unclear. The J call is in doubt because the DNA end fits TRBJ2-7 better. The CDR3 is made up of 12 amino acids. Germline V gene data show CDR1 as MNHEY and CDR2 as SMNVEV (reference sequence). CDR3 sequence (DNA): TGTGCTAGCAGAACTCCGCCTTACGAGCAGTACTTC. It yields the protein CASRTPPYEQYF.

The chain uses TRBV9 and TRBJ2-5; TRBD2 agrees at 11 bases. Gene TRBJ2-7 matches the end of the DNA better, so the J call may be wrong. CDR3 length equals 15 residues. Germline values: CDR1 SGDLS, CDR2 YYNGEE. CDR3 nucleotide sequence: TGTGCCAGCAGCGTAGAGGGGACTAGCGGCTACGAGCAGTACTTC. Amino acids: CASSVEGTSGYEQYF.

This clonotype occurred a few times. The chain is built from TRBV25-1 and TRBJ2-1; D is perhaps TRBD1 or TRBD2 (5 bases each). The CDR3 loop spans 12 amino acids. Germline CDR1 is MGHDK and CDR2 is SYGVNS. Trimming cost V 3 bases and J 14 bases, with 14 bases left between them. The CDR3 DNA follows: TGTGCCAGCAGTGACCGTGGGGCGGGCGAGTTCTTC. Translation gives CASSDRGAGEFF.

The rearrangement joins TRBV3-1 to TRBJ1-6, with D hard to call. This CDR3 has 15 residues. The germline V and J ends were trimmed by 3 bases and 8 bases, with 14 bases remaining between them. Germline lookup yields CDR1 LGHDT and CDR2 YNNKEL (reference sequence). The DNA for the CDR3 is TGTGCCAGCAGCCACAACGGGGTCGGATATTCACCCCTCCACTTT. This codes for CASSHNGVGYSPLHF.

The genes are TRBV30 and TRBJ2-7; 7 nucleotides agree with TRBD1. The CDR3 totals 14 residues. V gave up 1 base and J gave up 3 bases; unmatched junction bases: 6. The germline gives CDR1 GTSNPN, CDR2 SVGIG (reference sequence). The CDR3 nucleotides are TGTGCCTGGAGTGGTTGGGGACAGAGCTACGAGCAGTACTTC. Protein product: CAWSGWGQSYEQYF.

The chain uses TRBV29-1 and TRBJ2-1; no definite D call. The CDR3 is 12 residues long. The germline gives CDR1 SQVTM, CDR2 ANQGSEA. V was cut by 8 bases and J by 5 bases, with 13 bases left in between. CDR3 nucleotide sequence: TGCAGCACTGGACCGCCTAACAATGAGCAGTTCTTC. Encoded protein: CSTGPPNNEQFF.

The chain has TRBV6-6 and TRBJ2-5; D could derive from TRBD1 or TRBD2 (5 bases each). Per germline, CDR1 MNHNY and CDR2 SVGAGI (reference sequence). CDR3 length equals 14 residues. The V gene lost 6 bases and the J gene lost 5 bases, with 16 bases spanning the gap. DNA for the CDR3: TGTGCCAGCAGCCCGGGGCAGTGGCGGGAGACCCAGTACTTC. Encoded protein: CASSPGQWRETQYF.

The chain uses TRBV7-2 and TRBJ2-3, with 7 nucleotides matching TRBD2. Germline CDR1 and CDR2: SGHTA and FQGNSA. The CDR3 is made up of 13 amino acids. With 4 bases clipped from V and 9 bases from J, the junction kept 7 bases outside the gene matches. CDR3 amino acids: CASSSVLARTQYF. In DNA, the CDR3 is TGTGCCAGCAGCTCCGTACTAGCGCGAACGCAGTATTTT.

The rearrangement joins TRBV20-1 to TRBJ2-4, with 7 bases identical to TRBD2. V trimming: 0 bases; J trimming: 1 base; junction bases outside the gene matches: 9. Germline-derived CDR1 and CDR2 are DFQATT and SNEGSKA (reference sequence). The CDR3 length is 17 residues. The DNA of the CDR3 is TGCAGTGCTAGAGATCTCGGAGGGAGGGTCGCCAAAAACATTCAGTACTTC. Protein: CSARDLGGRVAKNIQYF.

The chain recombines TRBV15 with TRBJ2-1, with a tentative D call TRBD2 (6 bases). The V end was cut by 4 bases, the J end by 6 bases, with 22 bases between. The CDR3 runs to 17 residues. The V gene's germline CDR1 is LNHNV and CDR2 YYDKDF (reference sequence). The CDR3 region is CATSTGPATSWANEQFF. In nucleotides, the CDR3 is TGTGCCACCAGCACCGGCCCCGCGACTAGTTGGGCCAATGAGCAGTTCTTC.

V is TRBV6-1 and J is TRBJ2-1, with a possible D match to TRBD1 (5 bases). The better agreement between TRBJ2-7 and the DNA end casts doubt on the J call. CDR1 MNHNS and CDR2 SASEGT come from the germline V gene. The CDR3 spans 11 residues. CDR3 protein: CASGAYNEQYF. The CDR3 DNA reads TGTGCCAGCGGGGCGTACAATGAGCAGTACTTC.

This chain links TRBV7-2 with TRBJ1-6; no definite D call. The V gene's germline CDR1 is SGHTA and CDR2 FQGNSA. V was cut by 1 base and J by 0 bases, with 10 bases left in between. CDR3 length: 17 amino acids. The CDR3 reads CASSLEPGSSYNSPLHF. The CDR3 bases are TGTGCCAGCAGCTTAGAGCCCGGGAGCTCCTATAATTCACCCCTCCACTTT.

This chain uses TRBV6-2 or TRBV6-3 with TRBJ2-5; tentative D call: TRBD1 (5 bases). Near its end, the DNA agrees better with TRBJ2-7, so the J call may be wrong. Germline V gene lookup returns CDR1 MNHEY and CDR2 SVGEGT. The CDR3 is 16 amino acids. CDR3 in DNA: TGTGCCAGCAAATCCGACAGCCTTAAAGTCCCCTACGAGCAGTACTTC. Translating it yields CASKSDSLKVPYEQYF.

The chain joins TRBV11-2 to TRBJ1-4, with 7 bases identical to TRBD1. V lost 5 bases and J lost 4; bases outside the gene matches: 4. Germline assignment: CDR1 SGHAT and CDR2 FQNNGV. The length of the CDR3 is 14 residues. CDR3 DNA sequence: TGTGCCAGCAGCATGGGACAGTTTAATGAAAAACTGTTTTTT. Translated, it gives CASSMGQFNEKLFF.

This clonotype was observed a handful of times. This sequence joins TRBV12-3 or TRBV12-4 and TRBJ2-3; D not resolved. Trimming stripped 5 bases from V and 1 base from J, with 13 bases between. The CDR3 has 15 residues. CDR3 DNA: TGTGCCAGCAGTCCCTCAGGTGGGGGCACAGATACGCAGTATTTT. Its translation is CASSPSGGGTDTQYF.

The chain has TRBV7-9 and TRBJ2-7, with D unclear. Looked up from germline, CDR1 is SEHNR and CDR2 is FQNEAQ (reference sequence). V lost 1 base to trimming and J lost 4 bases, with 17 bases between them. This CDR3 is 16 amino acids long. CDR3 protein: CASSLGVKDATYEQYF. The CDR3 region has the DNA TGTGCCAGCAGCTTAGGTGTCAAGGATGCCACTTACGAGCAGTACTTC. The whole variable domain, remainder taken from reference TRBV7-9 and TRBJ2-7, is DTGVSQNPRHKITKRGQNVTFRCDPISEHNRLYWYRQTLGQGPEFLTYFQNEAQLEKSRLLSDRFSAERPKGSFSTLEIQRTEQGDSAMYLCASSLGVKDATYEQYFGPGTRLTVT.

This clonotype was observed a few times. The junction differs from germline at one of its ends, possibly a read error. The genes are TRBV4-3 and TRBJ2-7; D is undetermined. The CDR3 is made up of 15 amino acids. The V gene's germline CDR1 is LGHNA and CDR2 YSLEER. The chain's CDR3 is CASSEDVYQAYEQYF. CDR3 nucleotides: TGCGCCAGCAGCGAAGACGTATACCAGGCCTACGAGCAGTACTTC.

The rearrangement joins TRBV7-2 to TRBJ2-1, with TRBD2 matching 9 bases. The V gene's germline CDR1 is SGHTA and CDR2 FQGNSA. V trimming: 6 bases; J trimming: 3 bases; junction bases outside the gene matches: 12. The CDR3 covers 17 residues. The CDR3: CASRPGGGGAIYNEQFF. The CDR3 bases are TGTGCCAGCAGACCCGGGGGCGGGGGGGCCATCTACAATGAGCAGTTCTTC.

The table lists this clonotype with a count of one. The J gene is TRBJ2-7, the V gene TRBV7-9; tentatively, D is TRBD1 or TRBD2 (5 bases each). Deletions cut 11 bases from V and 0 bases from J, with 11 bases between. Germline V gene data show CDR1 as SEHNR and CDR2 as FQNEAQ (reference sequence). CDR3 length equals 12 residues. Written as DNA, the CDR3 is TGTGCCGGGGGTGGGGACTCCTACGAGCAGTACTTC. Translated: CAGGGDSYEQYF.

This clonotype was recorded once. The chain uses TRBV20-1 and TRBJ2-1; D might be TRBD2 (5 bases). Deletions cut 3 bases from V and 5 bases from J, with 20 bases between. The CDR3 covers 16 residues. The germline V gene has CDR1 DFQATT and CDR2 SNEGSKA (reference sequence). The DNA of the CDR3 is TGCAGTGCTAGGGGTCTGTCGGGAAGCGGAAACAATGAGCAGTTCTTC. Amino acids: CSARGLSGSGNNEQFF.